These T cell receptor beta chains were read from a single sample in a study of blood T cell repertoires in COVID-19. Libraries were prepared by immunoSEQ multiplex PCR; TCRdb keeps only in-frame clonotypes and omits some of them. The sample holds 43,000 or so clones; around 80% are singletons and the top ten take 20% to 30%. The material sequenced was peripheral blood. The source of these receptors is a woman aged 55-69 years with acute or convalescent COVID-19. Both conserved end residues are part of each CDR3. The order of the fields is J gene, V gene, CDR3 protein.

J: TRBJ2-1
V: TRBV7-8
CDR3: CASSARLAGAPSSYNEQFF

J: TRBJ1-3
V: TRBV4-1
CDR3: CASSQESRAGNTIYF

J: TRBJ2-7
V: TRBV27
CDR3: CASSNLQGLEQYF

J: TRBJ2-7
V: TRBV11-2
CDR3: CASSWGVGEQYF

J: TRBJ2-1
V: TRBV7-2
CDR3: CASSLTRPGNNEQFF

J: TRBJ2-3
V: TRBV7-9
CDR3: CASSLESPDRDTQYF

J: TRBJ2-6
V: TRBV5-1
CDR3: CASCLGWGHGVSGANVLTF

J: TRBJ1-2
V: TRBV18
CDR3: CASSLDTYGYTF

J: TRBJ2-7
V: TRBV6-5
CDR3: CASSLAGRDYEQYF

J: TRBJ1-1
V: TRBV5-4
CDR3: CASSLLEAPEAFF

J: TRBJ1-1
V: TRBV5-6
CDR3: CASSSYSTEAFF

J: TRBJ2-1
V: TRBV12-5
CDR3: CASGLVLAGVFNEQFF

J: TRBJ1-1
V: TRBV3-1/TRBV3-2
CDR3: CASSQEGQLNTEAFF

J: TRBJ1-5
V: TRBV5-1
CDR3: CASSLTGNSNQPQHF

J: TRBJ2-7
V: TRBV19
CDR3: CASSPGTGGHYEQYF

J: TRBJ1-2
V: TRBV5-1
CDR3: CASTTGRDSYGYTF

J: TRBJ2-1
V: TRBV11-1
CDR3: CASSFGTSGEGEQFF

J: TRBJ2-1
V: TRBV29-1
CDR3: CSVESGGYNEQFF

J: TRBJ2-7
V: TRBV10-3
CDR3: CAISESTTGRHEQYF

J: TRBJ2-7
V: TRBV18
CDR3: CASSPGAAGGSQVYEQYF

J: TRBJ1-5
V: TRBV7-2
CDR3: CASSYRVGSNQPQHF

J: TRBJ1-1
V: TRBV30
CDR3: CAWAPTVSETEAFF

J: TRBJ2-7
V: TRBV7-2
CDR3: CASSLAPGFYEQYF

J: TRBJ1-6
V: TRBV28
CDR3: CASSMTGINSPLHF

J: TRBJ1-5
V: TRBV6-1
CDR3: CASSDLDNRHQPQHF

J: TRBJ1-2
V: TRBV28
CDR3: CASSSAGSEYGYTF

J: TRBJ1-6
V: TRBV18
CDR3: CASSPRDRQVINSPLHF

J: TRBJ1-3
V: TRBV28
CDR3: CASSTGSSGNTIYF

J: TRBJ1-1
V: TRBV27
CDR3: CASSLVDGTEAFF

J: TRBJ2-2
V: TRBV5-1
CDR3: CASSLNRDTTPLNTGELFF

J: TRBJ2-7
V: TRBV19
CDR3: CASSIAGRGYEQYF

J: TRBJ1-1
V: TRBV19
CDR3: CASRRNTEAFF

J: TRBJ1-1
V: TRBV12-3/TRBV12-4
CDR3: CASAPGFAEAFF

J: TRBJ2-3
V: TRBV10-3
CDR3: CAISEPDRGRDTQYF

J: TRBJ2-3
V: TRBV19
CDR3: CASSIGGGPDTQYF

J: TRBJ2-7
V: TRBV5-1
CDR3: CASSWGQQYEQYF

J: TRBJ2-2
V: TRBV24-1
CDR3: CATSDLERGPYTGELFF

J: TRBJ1-1
V: TRBV27
CDR3: CASSRHRGLLNTEAFF

J: TRBJ1-4
V: TRBV14
CDR3: CASSHRGQGKEEKLFF

J: TRBJ1-6
V: TRBV14
CDR3: CASSQVQGSPLHF

J: TRBJ1-2
V: TRBV5-6
CDR3: CASSLRGGTYGYTF

J: TRBJ2-1
V: TRBV7-8
CDR3: CASSLGQAEQFF

J: TRBJ2-7
V: TRBV30
CDR3: CAWSPPGQGYEQYF

J: TRBJ2-3
V: TRBV7-8
CDR3: CASSPLEGVVDTQYF

J: TRBJ2-7
V: TRBV12-3/TRBV12-4
CDR3: CASTNGGGYEQYF

J: TRBJ2-1
V: TRBV4-1
CDR3: CASSPLGRLEDNEQFF

J: TRBJ1-4
V: TRBV30
CDR3: CAWSVQGTNEKLFF

J: TRBJ1-6
V: TRBV19
CDR3: CASTDRGNDSPLHF

J: TRBJ2-7
V: TRBV7-9
CDR3: CASRDDGGGEQYF